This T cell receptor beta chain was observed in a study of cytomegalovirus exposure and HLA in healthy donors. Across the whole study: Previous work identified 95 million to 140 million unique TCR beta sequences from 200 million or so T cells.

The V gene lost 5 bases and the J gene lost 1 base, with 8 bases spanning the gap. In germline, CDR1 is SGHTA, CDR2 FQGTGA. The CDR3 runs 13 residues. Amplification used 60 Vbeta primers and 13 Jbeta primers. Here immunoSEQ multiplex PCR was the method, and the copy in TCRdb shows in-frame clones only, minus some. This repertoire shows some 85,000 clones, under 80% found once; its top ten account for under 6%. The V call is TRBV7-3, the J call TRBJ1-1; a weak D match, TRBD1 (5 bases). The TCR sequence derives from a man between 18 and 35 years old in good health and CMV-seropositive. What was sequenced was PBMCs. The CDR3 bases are TGTGCCAGCAGCCAAGACAGGAACACTGAAGCTTTCTTT. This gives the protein CASSQDRNTEAFF. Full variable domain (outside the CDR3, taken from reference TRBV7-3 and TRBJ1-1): GAGVSQTPSNKVTEKGKYVELRCDPISGHTALYWYRQSLGQGPEFLIYFQGTGAADDSGLPNDRFFAVRPEGSVSTLKIQRTERGDSAVYLCASSQDRNTEAFFGQGTRLTVV.